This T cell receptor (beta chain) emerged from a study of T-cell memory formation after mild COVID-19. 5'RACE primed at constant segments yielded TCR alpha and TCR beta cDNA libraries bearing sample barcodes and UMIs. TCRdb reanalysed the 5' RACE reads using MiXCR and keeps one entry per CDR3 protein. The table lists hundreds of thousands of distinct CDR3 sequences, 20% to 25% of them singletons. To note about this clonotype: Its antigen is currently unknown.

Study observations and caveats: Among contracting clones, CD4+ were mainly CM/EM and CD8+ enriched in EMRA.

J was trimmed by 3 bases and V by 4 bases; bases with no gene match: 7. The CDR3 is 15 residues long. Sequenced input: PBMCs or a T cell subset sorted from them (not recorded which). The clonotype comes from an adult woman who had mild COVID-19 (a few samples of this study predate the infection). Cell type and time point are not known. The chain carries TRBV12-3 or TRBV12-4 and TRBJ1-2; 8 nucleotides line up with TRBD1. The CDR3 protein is CASSWRTGKDYGYTF. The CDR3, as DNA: TGTGCCAGCAGTTGGAGGACAGGGAAGGACTATGGCTACACCTTC.